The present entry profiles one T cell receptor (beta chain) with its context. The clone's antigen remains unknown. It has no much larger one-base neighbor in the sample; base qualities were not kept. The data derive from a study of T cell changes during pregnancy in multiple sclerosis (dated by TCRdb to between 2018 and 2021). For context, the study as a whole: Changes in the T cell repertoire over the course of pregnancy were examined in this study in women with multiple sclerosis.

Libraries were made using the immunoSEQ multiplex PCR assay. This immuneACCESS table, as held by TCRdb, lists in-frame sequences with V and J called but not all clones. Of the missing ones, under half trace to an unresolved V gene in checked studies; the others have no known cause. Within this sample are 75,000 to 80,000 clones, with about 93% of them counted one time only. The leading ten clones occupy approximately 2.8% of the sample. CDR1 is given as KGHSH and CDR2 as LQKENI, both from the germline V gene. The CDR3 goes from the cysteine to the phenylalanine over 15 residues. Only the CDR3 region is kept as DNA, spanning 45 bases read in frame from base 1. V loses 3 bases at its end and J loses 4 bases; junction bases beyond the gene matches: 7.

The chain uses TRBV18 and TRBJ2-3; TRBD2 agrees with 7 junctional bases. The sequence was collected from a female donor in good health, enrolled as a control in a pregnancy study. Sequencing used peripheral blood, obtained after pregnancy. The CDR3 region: CASSPWERGADTQYF. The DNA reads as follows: TGTGCCAGCTCACCTTGGGAACGGGGGGCAGATACGCAGTATTTT.